This is a list of T cell receptor beta chains from one sample in a study of T-cell reconstitution after alpha-beta-depleted transplantation in children. TCRdb analysed the PCR reads with MiXCR anew, one entry per CDR3 protein. The data contain around 440,000 distinct CDR3 sequences, more than 9% of them singletons. The specimen comprised PBMCs, sampled before TCRalphabeta/CD19-depleted stem cell transplant. The receptor source for this set is a child aged 2 to 10 with inherited bone marrow failure, due to receive a stem cell transplant. The CDR3 runs from the conserved cysteine through the conserved F or W. D genes are given only for firm matches.

TRBJ2-7 | . | TRBV27 | CASSPRLGVRYEQYF
TRBJ1-5 | . | TRBV28 | CASSFRGGYGNQPQHF
TRBJ2-1 | TRBD2 | TRBV4-1 | CASSYSALAGSYNEQFF
TRBJ2-1 | . | TRBV4-3 | CASSHLMGTGDNEQFF
TRBJ2-1 | TRBD2 | TRBV4-3 | CASSQDPASGRLGNEQFF
TRBJ2-7 | TRBD2 | TRBV12-3/TRBV12-4 | CASSSGTSPWEQYF
TRBJ2-5 | . | TRBV29-1 | CSALRESPPQETQYF
TRBJ1-2 | . | TRBV27 | CASSLSGGSGYTF
TRBJ2-1 | . | TRBV20-1 | CSASSLAGRRYNEQFF
TRBJ2-5 | TRBD1 | TRBV23-1 | CAKLGQGGEETQYF
TRBJ2-5 | . | TRBV28 | CASSSRTGRGQETQYF
TRBJ2-1 | TRBD2 | TRBV20-1 | CSARLLAGRSYNEQFF
TRBJ2-7 | . | TRBV7-9 | CASSPGWREGGEQYF
TRBJ2-2 | . | TRBV5-1 | CASSSRLGDTGELFF
TRBJ2-1 | . | TRBV7-2 | CASSLLGEANEQFF
TRBJ2-1 | TRBD2 | TRBV15 | CATSGSSGRGDEQFF